This entry lists 27 T cell receptor beta chains sequenced from one sample in a study of T cells after posttransplantation cyclophosphamide. TCRdb keeps only in-frame clones here, not all; method: immunoSEQ multiplex PCR. The sample contains around 39,000 clones, none of them singletons. The sequenced sample consisted of PBMCs. Every receptor here comes from a girl aged 10-17 years in good health, CMV-negative, and a related stem cell transplant donor.

This clone was seen ten or more times. V usage is TRBV7-6 and J usage is TRBJ1-2; D gene unclear. This CDR3 spans 13 amino acids. The germline CDR1 and CDR2 sequences are SGHVS and FNYEAQ. V dropped 5 bases and J dropped 8 bases, with 15 bases sitting between them. The CDR3 bases are TGTGCCAGCAGCGCCATTGGAGGGATGGGCTACACCTTC. Translated: CASSAIGGMGYTF. Using reference TRBV7-6 and TRBJ1-2 for the parts outside the CDR3, the full variable domain is GAGVSQSPRYKVTKRGQDVALRCDPISGHVSLYWYRQALGQGPEFLTYFNYEAQQDKSGLPNDRFSAERPEGSISTLTIQRTEQRDSAMYRCASSAIGGMGYTFGSGTRLTVV.

This chain links TRBV9 with TRBJ1-2; unclear D gene. Germline loops: CDR1 SGDLS, CDR2 YYNGEE. The CDR3 runs 15 residues. V gave up 0 bases and J gave up 2 bases, with 11 bases separating them. The CDR3 sequence: CASSVGASINYGYTF. CDR3 nucleotides: TGTGCCAGCAGCGTAGGGGCCAGCATAAACTATGGCTACACCTTC.

This clone showed up many times. The rearrangement uses TRBV18 and TRBJ1-2, with no clear D. The CDR3 extends over 14 amino acids. V lost 2 bases to trimming and J lost 4 bases, with 11 bases between them. CDR1 KGHSH and CDR2 LQKENI come from the germline V gene. The CDR3 DNA reads TGTGCCAGCTCACCAGGCTCGGAGGGCTATGGCTACACCTTC. As protein: CASSPGSEGYGYTF.

This clone came up many times. The chain links TRBV19 to TRBJ1-2; TRBD1 is a possible D gene (6 bases). Trimming removed 3 bases from V and 3 bases from J, with 11 bases in between. This CDR3 has 14 amino acids. Germline-derived CDR1 and CDR2 are LNHDA and SQIVND (reference sequence). For the CDR3, the DNA is TGTGCCAGTAGTATCTGGGCAGGGGACTATGGCTACACCTTC. Amino acid sequence: CASSIWAGDYGYTF.

This clone has more than one count but fewer than ten. The chain's CDR3 is CASSEGAGGHNEQFF. Here the CDR3 DNA reads TGTGCCAGCAGTGAGGGAGCGGGAGGGCACAATGAGCAGTTCTTC. The chain links TRBV6-4 to TRBJ2-7, with TRBD2 matching over 10 bases. The DNA end favors TRBJ2-1, so the J call may be wrong. This CDR3 is 15 amino acids long. The germline gives CDR1 MRHNA, CDR2 SNTAGT.

This clone has a handful of counts. The chain employs TRBV19 and TRBJ2-3; D gene unclear. This CDR3 is built from 15 residues. Trimming took off 6 bases at V and 3 bases at J, with 16 bases between the two ends. Germline V lookup: CDR1 LNHDA, CDR2 SQIVND (reference sequence). CDR3 region: CASRPGFGLTDTQYF. The CDR3 DNA follows: TGTGCCAGTAGGCCCGGGTTTGGGTTGACAGATACGCAGTATTTT.

This clone was seen a few times. The rearrangement uses TRBV5-6 and TRBJ2-7; D is possibly TRBD2 (6 bases). Germline CDR1 and CDR2: SGHDT and YYEEEE. V lost 4 bases and J 6 bases, leaving 17 bases between the germline ends. The CDR3 is 14 residues long. This chain's CDR3 is CASSDDGLGGEQYF. CDR3 bases: TGTGCCAGCAGCGACGACGGACTGGGAGGCGAGCAGTACTTC. Full variable domain (remainder filled in from reference TRBV5-6 and TRBJ2-7): DAGVTQSPTHLIKTRGQQVTLRCSPKSGHDTVSWYQQALGQGPQFIFQYYEEEERQRGNFPDRFSGHQFPNYSSELNVNALLLGDSALYLCASSDDGLGGEQYFGPGTRLTVT.

This clone appeared many times. The rearrangement links TRBV10-2 to TRBJ1-2, with 7 bases identical to TRBD1. The germline V gene encodes CDR1 WSHSY and CDR2 SAAADI. CDR3 length equals 15 residues. V trimming: 1 base; J trimming: 4 bases; junction bases outside the gene matches: 6. In DNA, the CDR3 is TGCGCCAGCAGTGAGTACAGGGGCGCCCGCTATGGCTACACCTTC. It codes for CASSEYRGARYGYTF.

J is TRBJ2-5 and V is TRBV6-5, with D possibly TRBD1 on 6 matching bases. Gene TRBJ2-7 matches the end of the DNA better, so the J call may be wrong. The CDR3 consists of 14 residues. Germline values: CDR1 MNHEY, CDR2 SVGAGI. CDR3 sequence: CASSYSEQGNEQYF. The CDR3 nucleotides are TGTGCCAGCAGTTACTCGGAACAGGGAAACGAGCAGTACTTC.

This clone was recorded at least ten times. The chain carries TRBV5-1 and TRBJ2-1; D is possibly TRBD1 (6 bases). Germline V gives CDR1 SGHRS, CDR2 YFSETQ. The CDR3 consists of 14 residues. Trimming took off 4 bases at V and 8 bases at J, with 16 bases between the two ends. The CDR3 spells CASSQYVEGDEQFF. In DNA, the CDR3 is TGCGCCAGCAGCCAATACGTCGAGGGGGATGAGCAGTTCTTC. Combining the CDR3 with reference TRBV5-1 and TRBJ2-1 gives the whole variable domain KAGVTQTPRYLIKTRGQQVTLSCSPISGHRSVSWYQQTPGQGLQFLFEYFSETQRNKGNFPGRFSGRQFSNSRSEMNVSTLELGDSALYLCASSQYVEGDEQFFGPGTRLTVL.

This clone appeared a few times. The rearrangement joins TRBV7-9 to TRBJ2-1, with D tentatively TRBD2 (6 bases). The V gene lost 1 base and the J gene lost 8 bases, with 18 bases spanning the gap. Germline V gene lookup returns CDR1 SEHNR and CDR2 FQNEAQ (reference sequence). The CDR3 loop spans 16 amino acids. As DNA, the CDR3 is TGTGCCAGCAGCTTAGAGGGAACGGCGGGGCTGGATGAGCAGTTCTTC. Its protein product is CASSLEGTAGLDEQFF.

The chain is built from TRBV7-6 and TRBJ2-3, with D possibly matching TRBD2 (6 bases). Between the trimmed V and J ends, which lost 3 bases and 2 bases, there was a span of 15 bases. Germline CDR1 reads SGHVS; CDR2 reads FNYEAQ. The CDR3 sequence is 16 residues long. CDR3 sequence (DNA): TGTGCCAGCAGCTTCGGGGGTAGAGGACTCACAGATACGCAGTATTTT. It translates to CASSFGGRGLTDTQYF.

This clone has a count of ten or more. The chain combines TRBV11-2 with TRBJ2-1, with 7 nucleotides matching TRBD2. Germline V CDR1 and CDR2: SGHAT, FQNNGV. This CDR3 region has 16 residues. Losses at the gene ends were 5 bases for V and 2 bases for J; bases not matched to a gene: 9. The DNA for the CDR3 is TGTGCCAGCAGCGGGGCTAGCGGTTATCCCTACAATGAGCAGTTCTTC. It yields the protein CASSGASGYPYNEQFF.

This clone occurred many times. The chain joins TRBV5-1 to TRBJ2-4; 10 bases fit TRBD1. The CDR3 is 21 amino acids. The V segment lost 4 bases and the J segment 0 bases; nucleotides outside the gene matches: 19. Germline values: CDR1 SGHRS, CDR2 YFSETQ. CDR3 protein: CASSQPPRQGAAIIAKNIQYF. CDR3 coding DNA: TGCGCCAGCAGCCAACCTCCGAGACAGGGGGCGGCGATTATAGCCAAAAACATTCAGTACTTC.

This clone came up many times. V is TRBV5-1 and J is TRBJ1-3, with D unresolved. The CDR3 extends over 16 amino acids. The germline V gene has CDR1 SGHRS and CDR2 YFSETQ. V shed 4 bases and J shed 0 bases, with 14 bases lying between them. The CDR3 DNA follows: TGCGCCAGCAGCGAAGGAGGAGGGATCTCTGGAAACACCATATATTTT. This translates into CASSEGGGISGNTIYF. The full variable domain, completed using reference TRBV5-1 and TRBJ1-3, is KAGVTQTPRYLIKTRGQQVTLSCSPISGHRSVSWYQQTPGQGLQFLFEYFSETQRNKGNFPGRFSGRQFSNSRSEMNVSTLELGDSALYLCASSEGGGISGNTIYFGEGSWLTVV.

This clone was counted many times. This chain links TRBV30 with TRBJ2-7; TRBD2 matches 7 bases. Germline values: CDR1 GTSNPN, CDR2 SVGIG (reference sequence). Trimming removed 7 bases from V and 6 bases from J; junction bases left unmatched: 12. This CDR3 has 13 residues. DNA of the CDR3: TGTGCCTTTAGTCTAGCGGTCCTTTCCGAGCAGTACTTC. Translation: CAFSLAVLSEQYF.

This clone has more than one count but fewer than ten. The chain carries TRBV6-1 and TRBJ2-5; 8 positions match TRBD1. In germline, CDR1 is MNHNS, CDR2 SASEGT. This CDR3 has 13 residues. Trimming cost V 7 bases and J 4 bases; bases outside gene matches: 5. CDR3 protein: CASKTGARETQYF. Here the CDR3 DNA reads TGTGCCAGCAAGACAGGGGCGAGAGAGACCCAGTACTTC.

In its sample, this clone was seen many times. The chain has TRBV19 and TRBJ1-1; D perhaps matches TRBD1 (5 bases). From germline, CDR1 is LNHDA and CDR2 SQIVND (reference sequence). There are 12 residues in the CDR3. V lost 7 bases and J 4 bases, leaving 10 bases between the germline ends. The CDR3 spells CASMAGLTEAFF. The CDR3, as DNA: TGTGCCAGTATGGCAGGGCTCACTGAAGCTTTCTTT.

The genes are TRBV2 and TRBJ2-7, with D possibly matching TRBD2 (6 bases). In germline, CDR1 is SNHLY, CDR2 FYNNEI. The CDR3 runs to 15 residues. The V end lost 1 base, the J end lost 3 bases, and 13 bases lay between the germline ends. CDR3 in DNA: TGTGCCAGCAGTGAAGGGGTAGCGGAACGCTACGAGCAGTACTTC. Translating it yields CASSEGVAERYEQYF.

This clone was counted ten times or more. The CDR3 sequence: CASSVESAGQAGDNEQFF. CDR3 nucleotide sequence: TGTGCCAGCAGCGTAGAGTCCGCGGGTCAAGCGGGTGACAATGAGCAGTTCTTC. The chain has TRBV9 and TRBJ2-1; a weak D match, TRBD2 (6 bases). Trimming shortened V by 0 bases and J by 5 bases, and 21 bases separated the two germline ends. CDR3 length: 18 amino acids. Germline CDR1 is SGDLS and CDR2 is YYNGEE.

This clone has ten or more counts. The chain combines TRBV2 with TRBJ2-7; D is unresolved. Germline V lookup: CDR1 SNHLY, CDR2 FYNNEI. The V and J ends lost 1 base and 2 bases respectively, with 9 bases between them. The CDR3 has 14 residues. CDR3 amino acids: CASSEGAPPYEQYF. The CDR3 nucleotides read TGTGCCAGCAGTGAAGGGGCGCCACCCTACGAGCAGTACTTC.

This sequence joins TRBV4-1 and TRBJ1-6, with 9 bases matching TRBD1. The CDR3 covers 18 residues. J was trimmed by 7 bases and V by 0 bases; bases with no gene match: 10. Germline V CDR1 and CDR2: MGHRA, YSYEKL. The CDR3 coding sequence is TGCGCCAGCAGCCAAGACTCCCCGGGACAGGGAACGAATTCACCCCTCCACTTT. It translates to CASSQDSPGQGTNSPLHF.

This clone turned up a few times. This chain uses TRBV4-2 with TRBJ2-5; 10 bases map to TRBD1. Germline lookup yields CDR1 LGHNA and CDR2 YNFKEQ. This CDR3 comprises 16 residues. V was clipped by 1 base and J by 4 bases; unmatched bases: 6. This chain's CDR3 is CASSQGDRGGRETQYF. Here the CDR3 DNA reads TGTGCCAGCAGCCAAGGGGACAGGGGAGGGCGAGAGACCCAGTACTTC.

This clone appeared many times. V usage is TRBV6-5 and J usage is TRBJ2-7, with 9 bases fitting TRBD1. The CDR3 is 14 amino acids. Looked up from germline, CDR1 is MNHEY and CDR2 is SVGAGI. Trimming at V came to 5 bases and at J to 4 bases, leaving 6 bases not matched to a gene. The CDR3 protein is CASSATGGAYEQYF. The CDR3 DNA follows: TGTGCCAGCAGTGCCACAGGGGGCGCGTACGAGCAGTACTTC.

This clone was seen only a few times. The chain combines TRBV6-1 with TRBJ1-5; D perhaps matches TRBD1 (6 bases). Germline V gene lookup returns CDR1 MNHNS and CDR2 SASEGT. The CDR3 consists of 17 residues. The V gene lost 2 bases and the J gene lost 2 bases, with 16 bases spanning the gap. CDR3 bases: TGTGCCAGCAGTGAAATCCTAGGGAAGGGGGGCAATCAGCCCCAGCATTTT. Translated: CASSEILGKGGNQPQHF.

A few counts support this clone. This chain links TRBV15 with TRBJ2-5; D unclear. The CDR3 loop spans 14 amino acids. Germline V gene sequence: CDR1 LNHNV, CDR2 YYDKDF (reference sequence). Deletions cut 0 bases from V and 5 bases from J, with 10 bases between. CDR3 DNA sequence: TGTGCCACCAGCAGAGATAGAGATTCTGAGACCCAGTACTTC. This codes for CATSRDRDSETQYF.

This clone was seen only a few times. A much more abundant neighbour one base away suggests this may be a read error. This likely comes from a read error, as the CDR3 has no conserved phenylalanine or tryptophan at its end. This sequence joins TRBV5-8 and TRBJ2-7, with D possibly matching TRBD1 (6 bases). Germline V gene data show CDR1 as SGHTS and CDR2 as YDEGEE. V was clipped by 3 bases and J by 0 bases, with 16 bases between them. The CDR3 is 16 amino acids. CDR3 coding DNA: TGTGCCAGCAGCTCCGGGACATTCGCGAGCTCCTACGAGCAGTACCTC. Protein sequence: CASSSGTFASSYEQYL.